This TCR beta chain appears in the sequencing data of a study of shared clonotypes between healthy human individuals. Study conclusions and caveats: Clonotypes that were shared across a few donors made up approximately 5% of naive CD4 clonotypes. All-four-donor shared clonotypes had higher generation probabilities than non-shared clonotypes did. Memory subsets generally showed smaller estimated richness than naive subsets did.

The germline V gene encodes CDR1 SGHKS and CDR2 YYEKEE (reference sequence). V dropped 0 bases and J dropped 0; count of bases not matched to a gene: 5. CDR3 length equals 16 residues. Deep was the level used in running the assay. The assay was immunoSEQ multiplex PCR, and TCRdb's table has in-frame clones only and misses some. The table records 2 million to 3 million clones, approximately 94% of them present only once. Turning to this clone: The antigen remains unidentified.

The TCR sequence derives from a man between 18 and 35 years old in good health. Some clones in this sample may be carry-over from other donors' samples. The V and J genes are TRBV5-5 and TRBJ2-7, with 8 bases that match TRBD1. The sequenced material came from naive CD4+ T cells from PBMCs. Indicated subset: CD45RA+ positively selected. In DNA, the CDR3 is TGTGCCAGCAGCTTGGGCCAGGGGGCTCTCTCCTACGAGCAGTACTTC. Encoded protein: CASSLGQGALSYEQYF.